The rows below give T cell receptor beta chains drawn from one sample of a study of shared clonotypes between healthy human individuals. Sequencing was performed with immunoSEQ multiplex PCR; in TCRdb, only in-frame clones are kept and a portion is missing. Here the sample spans 2 million to 2.5 million clones, almost 96% being singletons. Sequences were obtained from naive CD4+ T cells sorted from blood. All receptors derive from a man aged 18 to 29 in good health. Both conserved end residues are part of each CDR3. The D gene is left open where the match is weak. Only some rows state a clone size, as once, few, many or a class for expanded clones.

d_call | j_call | clone_size | v_call | cdr3_nt | cdr3_aa
. | TRBJ2-2 | . | TRBV7-9 | TGTGCCAGCAGCCGCAGGGGCGGGACCTACTCCACCGGGGAGCTGTTTTTT | CASSRRGGTYSTGELFF
. | TRBJ2-7 | . | TRBV11-3 | TGTGCCAGCAGCGCTATATCCTACGAGCAGTACTTC | CASSAISYEQYF
TRBD2 | TRBJ2-4 | . | TRBV19 | TGTGCCAGTAGTAAGGTAGCGGGAGGGCCTGGAGACATTCAGTACTTC | CASSKVAGGPGDIQYF
. | TRBJ1-2 | . | TRBV14 | TGTGCCAGCAGCCCGAACAGTAACTATGGCTACACCTTC | CASSPNSNYGYTF
. | TRBJ1-6 | once | TRBV21-1 | TGTGCCAGCAGCACCCCACGGAGGGTCGGAGATAATTCACCCCTCCACTTT | CASSTPRRVGDNSPLHF
. | TRBJ2-7 | once | TRBV27 | TGTGCCAGCAGTTTCGACGGACCCTACGAGCAGTACTTC | CASSFDGPYEQYF
. | TRBJ2-4 | . | TRBV5-5 | TGTGCCAGCAGCTTGGGCGGAACGCTCAAAAACATTCAGTACTTC | CASSLGGTLKNIQYF
. | TRBJ2-3 | . | TRBV5-4 | TGTGCCAGCAGCTTGGTGCCCTCCTTTAGCACAGATACGCAGTATTTT | CASSLVPSFSTDTQYF
TRBD1 | TRBJ1-1 | . | TRBV5-1 | TGCGCCAGCAGCTCCGGGACAGGGGAGAACACTGAAGCTTTCTTT | CASSSGTGENTEAFF
. | TRBJ2-7 | . | TRBV5-1 | TGCGCCAGCAGCTTGGTAGCGGGACAGTACGAGCAGTACTTC | CASSLVAGQYEQYF